Below are 21 T cell receptor beta chains sequenced from a single sample in a study of T cells after yellow fever vaccination. TCRdb fed the 5' RACE reads into MiXCR, producing one record per CDR3 protein. The sample consists of a few hundred thousand distinct CDR3 sequences, 3.6% of them appearing once. The specimen was PBMCs, collected on the day of the yellow fever booster vaccination. These receptors were obtained from a man aged 18 to 29 who received the YFV17D yellow fever vaccine.

This clonotype has just a few counts. The chain couples TRBV7-2 to TRBJ1-1, with 8 nucleotides matching TRBD1. CDR1 SGHTA and CDR2 FQGNSA come from the germline V gene. V was clipped by 6 bases and J by 11 bases; unmatched bases: 11. This CDR3 is built from 13 residues. The CDR3 here is CASSLRQGAWAFF. CDR3 in DNA: TGTGCCAGCAGTTTGAGGCAGGGGGCATGGGCTTTCTTT.

This clonotype has at least ten counts. The rearrangement uses TRBV5-1 and TRBJ2-1; 9 bases are a match to TRBD2. The CDR3 totals 14 residues. The V gene end was trimmed by 4 bases and the J gene end by 7 bases; junction bases not matched to a gene: 6. Germline CDR1 is SGHRS and CDR2 is YFSETQ. In DNA, the CDR3 is TGCGCCAGCAGCCTCTCTCTAGCGGGGAATGAGCAGTTCTTC. Its translation: CASSLSLAGNEQFF.

This chain links TRBV6-1 with TRBJ2-7; 9 bases match TRBD1. CDR1 is MNHNS and CDR2 is SASEGT in the germline V gene. This CDR3 contains 15 residues. Trimming took 6 bases from V and 2 from J; bases not matched to a gene: 8. The CDR3 region has the DNA TGTGCCAGCAGCTCCGGGGACAGGGCCCCCTACGAGCAGTACTTC. Translated: CASSSGDRAPYEQYF.

In its sample, this clonotype was seen many times. The chain has TRBV20-1 and TRBJ1-2, with no clear D. The CDR3 runs to 11 residues. Per the germline V gene, CDR1 is DFQATT and CDR2 is SNEGSKA (reference sequence). V was cut by 3 bases and J by 3 bases, with 5 bases left in between. DNA for the CDR3: TGCAGTGCTAGCCAGGACTATGGCTACACCTTC. Its translation: CSASQDYGYTF.

This chain joins TRBV4-3 and TRBJ2-5, with D perhaps TRBD1 (5 bases). The CDR3 spans 13 residues. V lost 1 base and J 3 bases, leaving 6 bases between the germline ends. Germline-derived CDR1 and CDR2 are LGHNA and YSLEER. CDR3 DNA sequence: TGCGCCAGCAGCCAAGCCAGGGAAGAGACCCAGTACTTC. Its protein is CASSQAREETQYF.

This clonotype was counted ten times or more. The chain couples TRBV20-1 to TRBJ2-3, with D perhaps assigned TRBD1 or TRBD2 (5 bases each). The germline CDR1 and CDR2 sequences are DFQATT and SNEGSKA (reference sequence). Between the trimmed V and J ends, which lost 1 base and 4 bases, there was a span of 15 bases. CDR3 length: 15 amino acids. CDR3 loop: CSARAPGAAPDTQYF. Written as DNA, the CDR3 is TGCAGTGCTAGAGCCCCCGGGGCCGCGCCAGATACGCAGTATTTT.

The CDR3 reads CASSPRPGHNYGYTF. CDR3 bases: TGTGCCAGCTCACCACGTCCGGGCCATAACTATGGCTACACCTTC. The genes are TRBV18 and TRBJ1-2; D unclear. The CDR3 has 15 residues. Per germline, CDR1 KGHSH and CDR2 LQKENI. Trimming took 1 base from V and 1 from J, leaving 10 bases between them.

This clonotype came up a few times. The CDR3 reads CASSQKTGGMVIDTQYF. Written as DNA, the CDR3 is TGCGCCAGCAGCCAAAAGACAGGGGGAATGGTAATAGATACGCAGTATTTT. The chain is built from TRBV5-1 and TRBJ2-3; 9 bases are shared with TRBD1. This CDR3 comprises 17 residues. Trimming cost V 4 bases and J 5 bases; bases outside gene matches: 14. Germline loops: CDR1 SGHRS, CDR2 YFSETQ.

This clonotype has ten or more counts. CDR3: CASSLEPAGRRGNQPQHF. The CDR3 DNA sequence: TGTGCCAGCAGCTTAGAGCCCGCCGGACGTAGGGGCAATCAGCCCCAGCATTTT. The chain joins TRBV7-6 to TRBJ1-5; no reliable D call. The CDR3 spans 18 residues. Germline V gene lookup returns CDR1 SGHVS and CDR2 FNYEAQ. The V end was cut by 1 base, the J end by 2 bases, with 18 bases between. Together with reference TRBV7-6 and TRBJ1-5, the CDR3 gives the full variable domain: GAGVSQSPRYKVTKRGQDVALRCDPISGHVSLYWYRQALGQGPEFLTYFNYEAQQDKSGLPNDRFSAERPEGSISTLTIQRTEQRDSAMYRCASSLEPAGRRGNQPQHFGDGTRLSIL.

Many counts were recorded for this clonotype. The J gene is TRBJ2-7, the V gene TRBV12-3 or TRBV12-4; 11 nucleotides line up with TRBD2. J gave up 6 bases and V 1 base, and 5 bases lay outside the gene matches. The CDR3 length is 15 residues. The CDR3 sequence: CASSLETSGVVEQYF. The CDR3 nucleotides are TGTGCCAGCAGTTTAGAGACTAGCGGGGTCGTCGAGCAGTACTTC.

This clonotype turned up a few times. This chain joins TRBV4-1 and TRBJ2-5, with D uncertain. Germline V gene lookup returns CDR1 MGHRA and CDR2 YSYEKL. V shed 2 bases and J shed 2 bases, with 12 bases lying between them. This CDR3 comprises 15 residues. In nucleotides, the CDR3 is TGCGCCAGCAGCCAAACCCTGAGACAACAAGAGACCCAGTACTTC. Its protein product is CASSQTLRQQETQYF.

In this sample, this clonotype turned up many times. V usage is TRBV24-1 and J usage is TRBJ2-5; 11 bases line up with TRBD1. Trimming cost V 5 bases and J 1 base; bases outside gene matches: 2. Germline values: CDR1 KGHDR, CDR2 SFDVKD. The CDR3 covers 15 residues. The CDR3, as DNA: TGTGCCACCAGTGTCGGGACAGGGGGCCAAGAGACCCAGTACTTC. Translation: CATSVGTGGQETQYF.

The chain carries TRBV12-3 or TRBV12-4 and TRBJ1-1, with a possible D match to TRBD1 (6 bases). V was shortened by 8 bases and J by 4 bases, with 14 bases between the two germline ends. The CDR3 loop spans 13 amino acids. The CDR3: CASEGVLGTEAFF. The CDR3 region has the DNA TGTGCCAGCGAGGGGGTTCTGGGCACTGAAGCTTTCTTT.

Ten or more counts support this clonotype. The chain joins TRBV6-5 to TRBJ2-4, with a weak D call TRBD2 (6 bases). The ends were cut back, 6 bases at V and 8 bases at J, with 14 bases in the middle. Germline V gene sequence: CDR1 MNHEY, CDR2 SVGAGI. The CDR3 has 13 amino acids. CDR3 loop: CASSSAGRDIQYF. The CDR3 nucleotides are TGTGCCAGCAGCTCCGCCGGGAGAGACATTCAGTACTTC.

In its sample, this clonotype was seen a few times. The J gene is TRBJ2-2, the V gene TRBV20-1; 10 bases fit TRBD2. The CDR3 has 17 amino acids. Germline V gene sequence: CDR1 DFQATT, CDR2 SNEGSKA (reference sequence). The V gene end was trimmed by 3 bases and the J gene end by 3 bases; junction bases not matched to a gene: 10. The CDR3 sequence is CSASPAGGPWDTGELFF. The CDR3 DNA sequence: TGCAGTGCTAGTCCAGCGGGGGGGCCTTGGGACACCGGGGAGCTGTTTTTT.

This clonotype showed up many times. This rearrangement joins TRBV4-3 to TRBJ2-3; a weak D match, TRBD1 (5 bases). The germline CDR1 and CDR2 sequences are LGHNA and YSLEER. V dropped 1 base and J dropped 1 base, with 9 bases sitting between them. This CDR3 contains 15 residues. CDR3 sequence reads: CASSQVTGRTDTQYF. CDR3 DNA: TGCGCCAGCAGCCAAGTTACAGGCCGCACAGATACGCAGTATTTT.

This clonotype was counted many times. The chain combines TRBV4-1 with TRBJ2-4; the D call may be TRBD1 or TRBD2 (5 bases each). Germline V gene data show CDR1 as MGHRA and CDR2 as YSYEKL. Trimming removed 3 bases at V and 0 bases at J, with 9 bases between. The CDR3 covers 15 residues. CDR3 in DNA: TGCGCCAGCAGCCAGGGGGATCTAGCCAAAAACATTCAGTACTTC. As protein: CASSQGDLAKNIQYF.

A few counts support this clonotype. The rearrangement joins TRBV7-2 to TRBJ2-3, with D perhaps being TRBD1 or TRBD2 (5 bases each). Trimming cost V 3 bases and J 4 bases, with 17 bases left between them. CDR1 is SGHTA and CDR2 is FQGNSA in the germline V gene. This CDR3 is built from 16 residues. The CDR3 protein is CASSFTGSTGSDTQYF. CDR3 DNA: TGTGCCAGCAGCTTTACGGGGTCCACAGGTTCAGATACGCAGTATTTT.

This clonotype was detected many times. The chain uses TRBV29-1 and TRBJ2-7, with D perhaps TRBD1 or TRBD2 (5 bases each). V lost 7 bases and J lost 7, with 17 bases in between. This CDR3 comprises 12 residues. Germline-derived CDR1 and CDR2 are SQVTM and ANQGSEA. CDR3 nucleotide sequence: TGCAGCGCGGGACCAGACGACGGTGAGCAGTACTTC. This codes for CSAGPDDGEQYF.

This clonotype was recorded a few times. The rearrangement joins TRBV11-1 to TRBJ2-1, with TRBD2 identical over 7 bases. CDR3 length equals 14 residues. With 5 bases clipped from V and 3 bases from J, the junction kept 4 bases outside the gene matches. Germline V gives CDR1 SGHAT, CDR2 FQDESV (reference sequence). CDR3 bases: TGTGCCAGCAGCAGCGGGATAAGCTACAATGAGCAGTTCTTC. Translating gives CASSSGISYNEQFF.

This clonotype was detected a few times. V and J are TRBV7-2 and TRBJ1-6; 8 bases are a match to TRBD1. V dropped 5 bases and J dropped 7; count of bases not matched to a gene: 7. The CDR3 extends over 15 amino acids. CDR1 and CDR2 from the germline V gene are SGHTA and FQGNSA. The CDR3 region is CASSPRTGLNSPLHF. In nucleotides, the CDR3 is TGTGCCAGCAGCCCGAGGACAGGGCTAAATTCACCCCTCCACTTT.